Each of the 26 T cell receptor beta chains below was sequenced from the same sample in a study of OX40 agonist ivuxolimab in advanced cancers. Only in-frame clones appear in the TCRdb table, and some are missing; sequencing was by immunoSEQ multiplex PCR. The data show under 90,000 clones, with 83% seen just once and under 1.5% held by the top ten. Specimen: CD4+ or CD8+ T cells sorted from blood, collected in a trial of the OX40 agonist ivuxolimab. Every receptor here comes from an adult with an advanced solid tumor such as melanoma, head and neck, liver or kidney cancer.

This chain links TRBV6-1 with TRBJ1-5, with a weak D call TRBD1 (5 bases). The germline CDR1 and CDR2 sequences are MNHNS and SASEGT. CDR3 length: 15 residues. V lost 5 bases, J lost 1 base, and 12 bases lay in between. DNA of the CDR3: TGTGCCAGCAGTCGACAGAAAGGGAGCAATCAGCCCCAGCATTTT. Its protein is CASSRQKGSNQPQHF.

The V call is TRBV19, the J call TRBJ1-2; D call uncertain. Trimming removed 4 bases from V and 8 bases from J, with 14 bases in between. The CDR3 consists of 13 residues. Germline V gives CDR1 LNHDA, CDR2 SQIVND (reference sequence). The CDR3 sequence: CASSSRSVLGYTF. CDR3 nucleotides: TGTGCCAGTAGTAGCCGCTCAGTCTTAGGCTACACCTTC.

J is TRBJ2-1 and V is TRBV28; maybe TRBD1 (6 bases). Germline V gene data show CDR1 as MDHEN and CDR2 as SYDVKM. The V and J ends lost 2 bases and 0 bases respectively, with 14 bases between them. CDR3 length equals 17 residues. CDR3 sequence (DNA): TGTGCCAGCAGTTTAGACAGGTTTGCGAGCTCCTACAATGAGCAGTTCTTC. Amino acids: CASSLDRFASSYNEQFF.

This chain joins TRBV7-9 and TRBJ1-5; 10 bases align to TRBD1. The length of the CDR3 is 16 residues. Germline CDR1 reads SEHNR; CDR2 reads FQNEAQ (reference sequence). The ends lost 6 bases at V and 6 bases at J; junction bases unmatched: 11. As DNA, the CDR3 is TGTGCCAGCAGTCTGTACGGGACAGGGGATAGTCAGCCCCAGCATTTT. Its protein product is CASSLYGTGDSQPQHF.

The chain carries TRBV25-1 and TRBJ1-6; D may be TRBD1 (5 bases). Germline CDR1 MGHDK, CDR2 SYGVNS. V was shortened by 0 bases and J by 15 bases, with 12 bases between the two germline ends. The length of the CDR3 is 13 residues. CDR3 nucleotides: TGTGCCAGCAGTGAATATGGGGCCGGGGTCCTCCACTTT. It translates to CASSEYGAGVLHF.

The rearrangement uses TRBV5-4 and TRBJ1-2; D gene uncertain. Germline V gene lookup returns CDR1 SGHNT and CDR2 YYREEE (reference sequence). The CDR3 loop spans 14 amino acids. The germline V and J ends were trimmed by 0 bases and 0 bases, with 6 bases remaining between them. CDR3 bases: TGTGCCAGCAGCTTGGAGTCCCCTAACTATGGCTACACCTTC. This gives the protein CASSLESPNYGYTF.

The V and J genes are TRBV18 and TRBJ2-5; TRBD1 might be the D (5 bases). The V and J ends lost 10 bases and 7 bases respectively, with 13 bases between them. Per the germline V gene, CDR1 is KGHSH and CDR2 is LQKENI. The CDR3 consists of 11 residues. Written as DNA, the CDR3 is TGTGCCACCCAGGGAAGGTGGACCCAGTACTTC. Its translation is CATQGRWTQYF.

Concerning this clone: Additional DNA sequences in this sample encode the identical CDR3. The chain employs TRBV27 and TRBJ1-6, with D perhaps matching TRBD1 (5 bases). Trimming removed 1 base from V and 10 bases from J, with 8 bases in between. In germline, CDR1 is MNHEY, CDR2 SMNVEV (reference sequence). This CDR3 comprises 13 residues. CDR3 in amino acids: CASSLWGSSPLHF. Written as DNA, the CDR3 is TGTGCCAGCAGTTTATGGGGGAGCTCACCCCTCCACTTT.

The chain is built from TRBV19 and TRBJ1-3, with D possibly TRBD1 on 5 matching bases. The CDR3 extends over 14 amino acids. The germline V and J ends were trimmed by 10 bases and 2 bases, with 15 bases remaining between them. Germline CDR1 and CDR2: LNHDA and SQIVND (reference sequence). The CDR3 DNA reads as TGTGCCACTGTTGCTTGGGGGGCTGGAAACACCATATATTTT. Its protein product is CATVAWGAGNTIYF.

The chain has TRBV10-2 and TRBJ2-6; tentatively, D is TRBD1 (5 bases). This CDR3 contains 14 residues. Per the germline V gene, CDR1 is WSHSY and CDR2 is SAAADI. Trimming shortened V by 4 bases and J by 2 bases, and 6 bases separated the two germline ends. In nucleotides, the CDR3 is TGCGCCAGCAGTGGGGGCCCTGGGGCCAACGTCCTGACTTTC. Translated: CASSGGPGANVLTF.

The genes are TRBV7-2 and TRBJ1-2; no reliable D call. The length of the CDR3 is 15 residues. Per the germline V gene, CDR1 is SGHTA and CDR2 is FQGNSA. V lost 5 bases and J lost 2, with 15 bases in between. In DNA, the CDR3 is TGTGCCAGCAGCCCCTCAGCTGGGAAAAACTATGGCTACACCTTC. Protein: CASSPSAGKNYGYTF.

This chain connects TRBV9 to TRBJ2-1, with 11 bases fitting TRBD2. The CDR3 spans 15 residues. V was clipped by 0 bases and J by 6 bases; unmatched bases: 2. Germline V gives CDR1 SGDLS, CDR2 YYNGEE. DNA for the CDR3: TGTGCCAGCAGCGTAGAACTAGCGGGGGTCAATGAGCAGTTCTTC. Translating it yields CASSVELAGVNEQFF.

The chain employs TRBV4-2 and TRBJ2-1; 7 bases line up with TRBD1. Germline V gives CDR1 LGHNA, CDR2 YNFKEQ. This CDR3 has 16 amino acids. J gave up 6 bases and V 2 bases, and 10 bases lay outside the gene matches. CDR3 sequence (DNA): TGTGCCAGCAGCCAATACGGACAGGACCCCTCCAATGAGCAGTTCTTC. This gives the protein CASSQYGQDPSNEQFF.

The chain couples TRBV15 to TRBJ1-6; TRBD1 is a possible D gene (5 bases). The CDR3 extends over 18 amino acids. CDR1 is LNHNV and CDR2 is YYDKDF in the germline V gene (reference sequence). V gave up 0 bases and J gave up 4 bases, with 16 bases separating them. CDR3 coding DNA: TGTGCCACCAGCAGAGAAGGGCTCACAGGACGGTATAATTCACCCCTCCACTTT. Translating gives CATSREGLTGRYNSPLHF.

The CDR3 protein is CAWRQGTNTGELFF. The CDR3, as DNA: TGTGCCTGGAGACAGGGAACGAACACCGGGGAGCTGTTTTTT. The rearrangement links TRBV30 to TRBJ2-2; the D gene is possibly TRBD1 (6 bases). Germline V gives CDR1 GTSNPN, CDR2 SVGIG (reference sequence). The V and J ends lost 3 bases and 0 bases respectively, with 8 bases between them. This CDR3 is 14 amino acids long.

This sequence joins TRBV2 and TRBJ1-4; TRBD1 agrees at 11 bases. The CDR3 loop spans 14 amino acids. The V segment lost 6 bases and the J segment 10 bases; nucleotides outside the gene matches: 7. From germline, CDR1 is SNHLY and CDR2 FYNNEI. The CDR3 DNA reads as TGTGCCAGCAGCCGACGGACAGGGGGCGGAAAACTGTTTTTT. It codes for CASSRRTGGGKLFF.

This clone was observed a handful of times. The chain recombines TRBV5-8 with TRBJ1-1; D gene unclear. CDR3 length: 14 amino acids. Germline-derived CDR1 and CDR2 are SGHTS and YDEGEE. V lost 4 bases and J 1 base, leaving 11 bases between the germline ends. DNA for the CDR3: TGTGCCAGCAGCGGGAGCGTTGCGAACACTGAAGCTTTCTTT. Protein: CASSGSVANTEAFF. Supplemented by reference TRBV5-8 and TRBJ1-1, the full variable domain reads EAGVTQSPTHLIKTRGQQATLRCSPISGHTSVYWYQQALGLGLQFLLWYDEGEERNRGNFPPRFSGRQFPNYSSELNVNALELEDSALYLCASSGSVANTEAFFGQGTRLTVV.

This chain joins TRBV25-1 and TRBJ2-7; the match to TRBD2 covers 8 bases. The V gene end was trimmed by 3 bases and the J gene end by 3 bases; junction bases not matched to a gene: 16. Germline values: CDR1 MGHDK, CDR2 SYGVNS. This CDR3 has 18 amino acids. The CDR3 loop reads CASSDTARGAEDVYEQYF. The CDR3 nucleotides are TGTGCCAGCAGTGATACCGCGCGGGGGGCCGAAGACGTCTACGAGCAGTACTTC.

The chain has TRBV5-5 and TRBJ2-5, with D possibly being TRBD1 (5 bases). Trimming removed 1 base at V and 2 bases at J, with 15 bases between. Germline lookup yields CDR1 SGHKS and CDR2 YYEKEE (reference sequence). There are 16 residues in the CDR3. The DNA of the CDR3 is TGTGCCAGCAGCTTGAGGGCTCGACAGACTCAAGAGACCCAGTACTTC. Amino acids: CASSLRARQTQETQYF.

V usage is TRBV7-9 and J usage is TRBJ2-1; maybe TRBD1 (5 bases). This CDR3 has 15 amino acids. Germline V CDR1 and CDR2: SEHNR, FQNEAQ (reference sequence). The V and J ends lost 5 bases and 9 bases respectively, with 20 bases between them. CDR3 nucleotide sequence: TGTGCCAGCAGCGACCCCATAAGGGGTGAGCGTGAGCAGTTCTTC. It specifies CASSDPIRGEREQFF.

The chain joins TRBV5-4 to TRBJ1-2; D possibly corresponds to TRBD1 (6 bases). The V gene lost 0 bases and the J gene lost 5 bases, with 17 bases spanning the gap. Germline values: CDR1 SGHNT, CDR2 YYREEE (reference sequence). The CDR3 loop spans 16 amino acids. CDR3 DNA: TGTGCCAGCAGCTTGGGGGGGTCGTCAGGGGAATATGGCTACACCTTC. Translating it yields CASSLGGSSGEYGYTF.

The table lists this clone with a few counts. CDR3 in DNA: TGTGCCAGCAGCCAAGGCTCCCCAGTGTCAGGGGAGACCCAGTACTTC. Its protein product is CASSQGSPVSGETQYF. The chain is built from TRBV14 and TRBJ2-5; weak D call: TRBD1 (5 bases). The length of the CDR3 is 16 residues. CDR1 and CDR2 (germline): SGHDN, FVKESK. V lost 1 base to trimming and J lost 5 bases, with 17 bases between them.

The chain links TRBV11-2 to TRBJ2-4, with D hard to call. CDR1 and CDR2 from the germline V gene are SGHAT and FQNNGV. Trimming cost V 5 bases and J 3 bases, with 14 bases left between them. This CDR3 is built from 15 residues. In DNA form, the CDR3 reads TGTGCCAGCAGCCCGAACCCCCTGGTCAAAAACATTCAGTACTTC. Protein sequence: CASSPNPLVKNIQYF.

J is TRBJ2-7 and V is TRBV14, with 9 nucleotides matching TRBD2. Unmatched junction bases numbered 4, after V lost 4 bases and J lost 6 bases. CDR1 SGHDN and CDR2 FVKESK come from the germline V gene. This CDR3 has 13 residues. The CDR3 here is CASSPGLASEQYF. CDR3 nucleotide sequence: TGTGCCAGCAGCCCCGGACTAGCGAGCGAGCAGTACTTC.

The chain links TRBV9 to TRBJ1-6; maybe TRBD1 (5 bases). CDR1 is SGDLS and CDR2 is YYNGEE in the germline V gene. This CDR3 is built from 15 residues. V dropped 4 bases and J dropped 5 bases, with 13 bases sitting between them. The CDR3 nucleotides read TGTGCCAGCAGCCTCGGGGGGATCCATAATTCACCCCTCCACTTT. It specifies CASSLGGIHNSPLHF. Using reference TRBV9 and TRBJ1-6 for the parts outside the CDR3, the full variable domain is DSGVTQTPKHLITATGQRVTLRCSPRSGDLSVYWYQQSLDQGLQFLIQYYNGEERAKGNILERFSAQQFPDLHSELNLSSLELGDSALYFCASSLGGIHNSPLHFGNGTRLTVT.

V usage is TRBV10-1 and J usage is TRBJ2-7, with 12 bases identical to TRBD1. Germline trimming cut 0 bases from V and 6 bases from J; bases unmatched to any gene: 9. Germline V gene sequence: CDR1 WNHNN, CDR2 SYGVQD (reference sequence). The CDR3 totals 17 residues. The CDR3 sequence: CASSESVGGTGGREQYF. CDR3 bases: TGCGCCAGCAGTGAGTCGGTTGGTGGGACAGGGGGCCGCGAGCAGTACTTC.